These 27 T cell receptor beta chains were sequenced from one sample in a study of molecular identifiers for immune sequencing clone quantification. TCRdb re-called the PCR reads through MiXCR, storing one row per CDR3 protein. The profile shows about half a million distinct CDR3 sequences, around a fifth of them singletons. The sequenced sample consisted of naive CD8+ T cells from blood, with Jurkat cell RNA spiked in. Subset indicated: FACS-sorted CD8+CD4-CCR7+CD45RA+ naive T cells. The origin of the receptors is a human donor in good health. Some libraries in this study had Jurkat cell RNA spiked in.

This clonotype was picked up a small number of times. The conserved final phenylalanine or tryptophan is absent from the CDR3, which likely points to a read error. This chain joins TRBV9 and TRBJ2-2; 9 bases are shared with TRBD2. The germline V gene encodes CDR1 SGDLS and CDR2 YYNGEE. The CDR3 contains 17 residues. Trimming cost V 3 bases and J 0 bases; bases outside gene matches: 6. In nucleotides, the CDR3 is TGTGCCAGCAGCGATAGACTAGCGGAGACGAACACCGGGGAGCTGTTTTCT. Its protein is CASSDRLAETNTGELFS.

Only one count was recorded for this clonotype. A much bigger clone sits one base away, suggesting this may be a read error. This sequence joins TRBV5-3 and TRBJ1-1; D remains ambiguous. TRBV5-3 is assigned to the ORF class and has an uncertain function. The CDR3 length is 14 residues. The CDR3 is CASNPLGPNTEALF. CDR3 in DNA: TGTGCCAGCAACCCGTTGGGCCCGAACACTGAAGCTCTCTTT.

Turning to this clonotype: Just one base apart from a much larger clone, this may be a read error. The V and J genes are TRBV14 and TRBJ2-6; the D gene is possibly TRBD2 (5 bases). Trimming removed 5 bases at V and 7 bases at J, with 15 bases between. CDR1 is SGHDN, CDR2 FVKESK, per germline. This CDR3 spans 15 amino acids. The DNA of the CDR3 is TGTGCCAGCAGCTACGGACGGGGATCTGCCAACGTCCTGACTTTC. Protein sequence: CASSYGRGSANVLTF.

Turning to this clonotype: Just one base apart from a much larger clone, this may be a read error. V and J are TRBV6-6 and TRBJ2-3; 10 bases are shared with TRBD1. Germline assignment: CDR1 MNHNY and CDR2 SVGAGI (reference sequence). CDR3 size: 15 residues. As DNA, the CDR3 is TGTGTCAGCCTCTCACCGGGACAGGGGCTGGATACGCAGTATTTT. Translating it yields CVSLSPGQGLDTQYF.

This clonotype was seen only a few times. This rearrangement joins TRBV4-3 to TRBJ2-1, with TRBD2 matching 12 bases. Germline CDR1 reads LGHNA; CDR2 reads YSLEER. The ends lost 4 bases at V and 4 bases at J; junction bases unmatched: 17. The CDR3 spans 20 residues. DNA for the CDR3: TGCGCCAGCAGCCCCCTCTCGGGACTAGCGGGTTCTCCAGATTACAATGAGCAGTTCTTC. Translating it yields CASSPLSGLAGSPDYNEQFF.

This clonotype was detected many times. V and J are TRBV7-2 and TRBJ2-3; the match to TRBD2 covers 10 bases. The J segment lost 1 base and the V segment lost 5 bases, leaving 3 bases of the junction unmatched. The CDR3 loop spans 15 amino acids. CDR1 and CDR2 from the germline V gene are SGHTA and FQGNSA. CDR3 residues: CASSPGTSGTDTQYF. In DNA form, the CDR3 reads TGTGCCAGCAGCCCCGGGACTAGCGGCACAGATACGCAGTATTTT.

The V gene is TRBV7-3, the J gene TRBJ2-2; D is possibly TRBD2 (5 bases). Germline V gene sequence: CDR1 SGHTA, CDR2 FQGTGA. The CDR3 totals 14 residues. V shed 11 bases and J shed 3 bases, with 16 bases lying between them. CDR3 in amino acids: CASREGHYTGELFF. Written as DNA, the CDR3 is TGTGCCTCCCGAGAGGGCCACTACACCGGGGAGCTGTTTTTT.

V is TRBV13 and J is TRBJ2-2; possibly TRBD1 for D (7 bases). Germline lookup yields CDR1 PRHDT and CDR2 FYEKMQ (reference sequence). V lost 1 base and J 1 base, leaving 13 bases between the germline ends. The CDR3 totals 17 residues. Here the CDR3 DNA reads TGTGCCAGCAGCTTAGAGGGGCGGGACAGGAACACCGGGGAGCTGTTTTTT. It encodes CASSLEGRDRNTGELFF.

This clonotype was observed many times. V and J are TRBV7-8 and TRBJ2-6; no clear D. This CDR3 region has 14 residues. The ends were cut back, 1 base at V and 0 bases at J, with 1 base in the middle. Per the germline V gene, CDR1 is SGHVS and CDR2 is FQNEAQ. The CDR3 is CASSLVSGANVLTF. CDR3 coding DNA: TGTGCCAGCAGCTTAGTCTCTGGGGCCAACGTCCTGACTTTC.

This clonotype was seen ten or more times. The CDR3 region is CASSQETGYLEQFF. As DNA, the CDR3 is TGTGCCAGCAGCCAAGAAACAGGGTATCTTGAGCAGTTCTTC. This chain uses TRBV14 with TRBJ2-1; D possibly corresponds to TRBD1 (6 bases). Trimming cost V 0 bases and J 9 bases, with 12 bases left between them. The CDR3 has 14 amino acids. The germline V gene has CDR1 SGHDN and CDR2 FVKESK.

The chain joins TRBV30 to TRBJ1-5, with D maybe TRBD1 (5 bases). CDR3 length: 15 residues. From germline, CDR1 is GTSNPN and CDR2 SVGIG (reference sequence). The ends were cut back, 1 base at V and 2 bases at J, with 12 bases in the middle. The CDR3 DNA reads TGTGCCTGGAGTGAAGAATGGGGCGGCAATCAGCCCCAGCATTTT. Translated: CAWSEEWGGNQPQHF.

This clonotype was counted at least ten times. J is TRBJ2-3 and V is TRBV2, with D tentatively TRBD2 (6 bases). The CDR3 extends over 12 amino acids. The germline V gene has CDR1 SNHLY and CDR2 FYNNEI. V lost 8 bases and J 4 bases, leaving 10 bases between the germline ends. The CDR3 here is CASGTFADTQYF. In DNA form, the CDR3 reads TGTGCCAGCGGGACTTTCGCAGATACGCAGTATTTT.

As for this clonotype: This may come from a read error, since a much larger clone is one base off. The gene calls are TRBV5-3 and TRBJ1-2; 8 bases are a match to TRBD1. TRBV5-3 is placed among ORFs of uncertain function. The CDR3 contains 13 residues. After removal of 8 bases from V and 7 bases from J, the junction contained 10 bases not matched to a gene. The CDR3 region has the DNA TGTGCCAGCAGGCTGACAGGGGACTCTGGCTACACCTTC. It yields the protein CASRLTGDSGYTF.

This clonotype came up a few times. The CDR3 sequence is CASSLSSQVFSYEQYF. The CDR3 coding sequence is TGTGCCAGCAGTTTATCGTCTCAGGTATTTTCCTACGAGCAGTACTTC. This chain uses TRBV28 with TRBJ2-7; unclear D gene. V lost 1 base and J lost 1, with 14 bases in between. This CDR3 region has 16 residues. Germline V gene data show CDR1 as MDHEN and CDR2 as SYDVKM. The variable domain in full, completed from reference TRBV28 and TRBJ2-7, reads DVKVTQSSRYLVKRTGEKVFLECVQDMDHENMFWYRQDPGLGLRLIYFSYDVKMKEKGDIPEGYSVSREKKERFSLILESASTNQTSMYLCASSLSSQVFSYEQYFGPGTRLTVT.

Details on this clonotype: A much larger clone sits a single nucleotide away, making a read error possible. This chain links TRBV14 with TRBJ2-7, with D possibly being TRBD1 or TRBD2 (5 bases each). CDR1 is SGHDN, CDR2 FVKESK, per germline. CDR3 length: 15 amino acids. V lost 6 bases and J 4 bases, leaving 19 bases between the germline ends. The DNA of the CDR3 is TGTGCCAGCAGGCAATGGGGGAGCCTTTCGTACGAGCAGTACTTC. Its translation: CASRQWGSLSYEQYF.

This clonotype has a handful of counts. V gene TRBV7-9 combines with J gene TRBJ2-1; no firm D call. With 5 bases removed from V and 6 bases from J, the gap between germline ends came to 17 bases. Germline values: CDR1 SEHNR, CDR2 FQNEAQ (reference sequence). The CDR3 consists of 15 residues. CDR3: CASSARLVAGNEQFF. CDR3 in DNA: TGTGCCAGCAGCGCGAGGCTTGTGGCAGGCAATGAGCAGTTCTTC.

V usage is TRBV20-1 and J usage is TRBJ2-1; a weak D match, TRBD2 (5 bases). CDR1 and CDR2 from the germline V gene are DFQATT and SNEGSKA (reference sequence). V gave up 0 bases and J gave up 0 bases, with 9 bases separating them. This CDR3 is 15 amino acids long. Here the CDR3 DNA reads TGCAGTGCTAGAGATACGGGAATCTCCTACAATGAGCAGTTCTTC. This translates into CSARDTGISYNEQFF.

With respect to this clonotype: Possible read error: a much larger clone is one base away. The J gene is TRBJ2-3, the V gene TRBV13; the match to TRBD2 covers 9 bases. V was clipped by 4 bases and J by 4 bases; unmatched bases: 6. The CDR3 loop spans 15 amino acids. Germline V gene lookup returns CDR1 PRHDT and CDR2 FYEKMQ (reference sequence). CDR3 coding DNA: TGTGCCAGCAGCTCCGTGCGGGGGGGATCAGATACGCAGTATTTT. Translation gives CASSSVRGGSDTQYF.

About this clonotype itself: A read error may produce the germline difference seen at one junction end. This chain uses TRBV7-9 with TRBJ2-7, with unresolved D. The germline gives CDR1 SEHNR, CDR2 FQNEAQ (reference sequence). The CDR3 has 15 residues. The CDR3 DNA is TGTGCCAGCAGCTTAGACAGCACGGGCAGCTACAAGCAGTACTTC. As protein: CASSLDSTGSYKQYF.

The genes are TRBV30 and TRBJ2-3; no reliable D call. The CDR3 runs 11 residues. V dropped 6 bases and J dropped 6 bases, with 10 bases sitting between them. CDR1 and CDR2 (germline): GTSNPN, SVGIG (reference sequence). CDR3 in DNA: TGTGCCTGTACTCCGGGTGATACGCAGTATTTT. This sequence encodes CACTPGDTQYF.

V gene TRBV6-6 combines with J gene TRBJ2-7; possible D gene TRBD1, 6 bases. The CDR3 is 13 residues long. Germline loops: CDR1 MNHNY, CDR2 SVGAGI (reference sequence). Trimming pared 7 bases from V and 7 bases from J, leaving 17 bases between. In DNA form, the CDR3 reads TGTGCCAGCACCCGGGACACCTCTTTTGAGCAGTACTTC. It is translated as CASTRDTSFEQYF.

This clonotype was recorded a few times. The chain is built from TRBV28 and TRBJ2-3; 10 positions agree with TRBD2. The germline V gene encodes CDR1 MDHEN and CDR2 SYDVKM. After removal of 6 bases from V and 0 bases from J, the junction contained 15 bases not matched to a gene. The CDR3 is 19 amino acids. For the CDR3, the DNA is TGTGCCAGCAGGCAAACTATCGGGACTAGCGAGTCTAGCACAGATACGCAGTATTTT. The encoded protein is CASRQTIGTSESSTDTQYF.

This clonotype has ten or more counts. This rearrangement joins TRBV4-1 to TRBJ1-3; D remains unclear. Germline values: CDR1 MGHRA, CDR2 YSYEKL. The ends were cut back, 0 bases at V and 4 bases at J, with 10 bases in the middle. The length of the CDR3 is 15 residues. The CDR3 protein is CASSQEGRSGNTIYF. The CDR3 DNA sequence: TGCGCCAGCAGCCAAGAAGGGCGGTCCGGAAACACCATATATTTT.

About this clonotype: The missing conserved phenylalanine or tryptophan at the end of this CDR3 makes a read error likely. The chain uses TRBV6-2 or TRBV6-3 and TRBJ2-7, with 9 bases fitting TRBD2. With V trimmed by 7 bases and J by 0 bases, 13 bases remained unmatched. The CDR3 is 17 amino acids. Germline V gene lookup returns CDR1 MNHEY and CDR2 SVGEGT. The CDR3 is CASNTPLTSGHSYEQYL. The CDR3 DNA reads as TGTGCCAGCAATACCCCTCTGACTAGCGGCCACTCCTACGAGCAGTACCTC.

This clonotype has only a few counts. This chain links TRBV6-2 or TRBV6-3 with TRBJ2-7, with D perhaps TRBD1 or TRBD2 (6 bases each). CDR1 is MNHEY and CDR2 is SVGEGT in the germline V gene. CDR3 length equals 13 residues. V was trimmed by 9 bases and J by 3 bases, leaving 15 bases between them. The DNA for the CDR3 is TGTGCCAGTAAGGACGGGGGCGGCTACGAGCAGTACTTC. This encodes CASKDGGGYEQYF.

This clonotype came up a few times. The rearrangement uses TRBV28 and TRBJ2-2; maybe TRBD2 (5 bases). Germline values: CDR1 MDHEN, CDR2 SYDVKM. The CDR3 is made up of 16 amino acids. Trimming shortened V by 3 bases and J by 5 bases, and 16 bases separated the two germline ends. CDR3 amino acids: CASSFYLRVGTGELFF. The CDR3 nucleotides read TGTGCCAGCAGTTTTTACCTGAGGGTAGGGACCGGGGAGCTGTTTTTT. Together with reference TRBV28 and TRBJ2-2, the CDR3 gives the full variable domain: DVKVTQSSRYLVKRTGEKVFLECVQDMDHENMFWYRQDPGLGLRLIYFSYDVKMKEKGDIPEGYSVSREKKERFSLILESASTNQTSMYLCASSFYLRVGTGELFFGEGSRLTVL.

This clonotype has only a few counts. This chain connects TRBV2 to TRBJ2-5, with D maybe TRBD1 (6 bases). Trimming stripped 8 bases from V and 5 bases from J, with 15 bases between. Germline V gene data show CDR1 as SNHLY and CDR2 as FYNNEI. CDR3 length: 13 residues. DNA of the CDR3: TGTGCCAGCCCGGGCCAGGGGCTGGAGACCCAGTACTTC. The encoded protein is CASPGQGLETQYF.